This T cell receptor (beta chain) was sequenced in a study of Tregs in tolerant kidney transplant recipients (dated by TCRdb to between 2018 and 2020). Study-level background: The study used TCRbeta sequencing to identify donor-specific regulatory T cells before combined kidney and bone marrow transplantation, then tracked those cells after transplant. Several methods of expanding Tregs specific for an allogeneic donor were compared by TCRbeta repertoire sequencing in a few healthy controls.

For TCRbeta CDR3 sequencing, genomic DNA was extracted from sorted cells using the QIAGEN DNeasy Blood and Tissue Kit. High-throughput TCRbeta CDR3 sequencing, which included PCR amplification with bias correction and internal controls, was done commercially through immunoSEQ. For the original study's pipeline: A unique productive TCRbeta sequence was defined by the CDR3 nucleotide sequence when primers matched, and otherwise by the CDR3 amino acid sequence together with the Vbeta and Jbeta genes. As a correction for sorting error, sequences shared between sorted populations at a frequency ratio of 2:1 or less were discarded, and the remaining shared sequences were assigned to the higher population. Donor-reactive sequences were defined as at least 5-fold expanded in CFSE-low cells versus unstimulated cells, with frequency of at least 0.01% in CFSE-low cells. Jensen-Shannon divergence, calculated on the top 100 TCRbeta sequences ranked by frequency, was used to quantify repertoire divergence. For any sample with multiple sequencing runs, sorting error was corrected in each run separately before the runs were pooled. TCRdb holds this immuneACCESS table with in-frame rearrangements only. Some clones are missing; in checked studies, unresolved V genes explain under half, and the rest has no known cause. D and trimming were read from the DNA, whereas the V and J calls and clone size are those reported in that table. The sample records under 100,000 clones, more than 80% of which are singletons. Of the sample, 4.5% to 5% is held by the ten largest clones.

The germline V gene encodes CDR1 LGHNA and CDR2 YNFKEQ. V was cut back by 9 bases and J by 7 bases, leaving a gap of 16 bases between them. The CDR3 contains 12 residues, cysteine and phenylalanine counted. The sequence is cut down to CDR3 DNA, 36 bases in frame from base 1. Points the paper makes about the study in general: Expanding Tregs with activated donor B cells appeared to identify the most biologically relevant and donor-specific TCRbeta repertoire. Biological reproducibility was not directly addressed, though technical replication error appeared minimal. Because only a small number of patients were included, the study had limitations, and the results will need to be validated in larger populations as well as under other immunosuppression protocols.

Thawed PBMCs were FACS-sorted into unstimulated Tregs (CD4+CD25+CD127-), CD4+ non-Tregs (CD4+CD25-), CD4 cells and CD8 cells. Healthy control blood was obtained either as purchased buffy coats or from healthy volunteers. Healthy control blood was processed by Ficoll density gradient to PBMCs and cryopreserved; patient PBMCs were collected before and after transplant. Comments on this clone: Its antigen is unknown. No per-base quality is available; no much larger clone lies one base away.

The receptor was isolated from a human donor in good health. The sequencing sample was made of CD8+ T cells from blood. The chain joins TRBV4-2 to TRBJ2-7; TRBD1 could be the D gene, as 6 bases match. Read as DNA, the sequence is TGTGCCAGTAGTCGGGACACTCTGGAGCAGTACTTC. Its protein reads: CASSRDTLEQYF.